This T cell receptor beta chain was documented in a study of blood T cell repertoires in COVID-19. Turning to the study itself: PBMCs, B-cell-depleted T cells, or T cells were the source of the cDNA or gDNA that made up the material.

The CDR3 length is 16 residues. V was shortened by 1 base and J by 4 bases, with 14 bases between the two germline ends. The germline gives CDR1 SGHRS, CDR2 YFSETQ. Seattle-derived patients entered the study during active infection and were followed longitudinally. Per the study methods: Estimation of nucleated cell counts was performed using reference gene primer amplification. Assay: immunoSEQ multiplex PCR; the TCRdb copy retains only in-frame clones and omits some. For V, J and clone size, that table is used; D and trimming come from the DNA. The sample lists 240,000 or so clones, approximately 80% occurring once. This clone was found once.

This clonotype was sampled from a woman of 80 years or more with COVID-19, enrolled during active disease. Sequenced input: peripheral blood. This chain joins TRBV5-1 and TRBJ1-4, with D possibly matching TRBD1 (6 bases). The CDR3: CASSLMPTGSNEKLFF. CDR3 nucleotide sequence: TGCGCCAGCAGCTTGATGCCAACAGGGAGTAATGAAAAACTGTTTTTT.